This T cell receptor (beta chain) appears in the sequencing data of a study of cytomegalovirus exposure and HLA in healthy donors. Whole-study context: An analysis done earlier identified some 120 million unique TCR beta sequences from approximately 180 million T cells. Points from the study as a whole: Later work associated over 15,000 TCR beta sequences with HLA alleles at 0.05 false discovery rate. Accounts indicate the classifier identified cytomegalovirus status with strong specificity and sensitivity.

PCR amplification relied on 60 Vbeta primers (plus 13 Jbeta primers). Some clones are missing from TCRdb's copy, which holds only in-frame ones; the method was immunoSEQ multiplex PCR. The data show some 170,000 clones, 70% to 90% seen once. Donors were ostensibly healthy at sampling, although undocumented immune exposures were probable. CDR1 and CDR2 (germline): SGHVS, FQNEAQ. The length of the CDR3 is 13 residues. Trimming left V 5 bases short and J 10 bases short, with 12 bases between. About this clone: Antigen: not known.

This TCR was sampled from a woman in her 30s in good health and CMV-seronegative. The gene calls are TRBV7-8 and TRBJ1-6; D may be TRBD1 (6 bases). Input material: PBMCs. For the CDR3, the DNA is TGTGCCAGCAGCGTACAGGGTTACTCACCCCTCCACTTT. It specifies CASSVQGYSPLHF.